The source of this T cell receptor (beta chain) is a study of Ad26.COV2.S vaccination and SARS-CoV-2 variants. Points from the study as a whole: Non-spike TCR breadth did not differ much between vaccine and placebo recipients. Reports say spike-specific CD8+ and CD4+ T cell responses covered substantial breadth after vaccination. Those who received the vaccine showed greater spike-specific TCR breadth than those given placebo.

The CDR3 spans 15 residues. CDR1 and CDR2 (germline): SNHLY, FYNNEI. Trimming cost V 6 bases and J 0 bases, with 11 bases left between them. Specified treatment: around 19 received Ad26.COV2.S at low or high dose, single or two shots; 5 received placebo; per-sample allocation not given. The samples date from day 63 after the first vaccine or placebo injection. This clone has at least ten counts. Its antigen is not identified. Sequenced by immunoSEQ multiplex PCR; TCRdb stores in-frame clones only, minus some. The data show approximately 480,000 clones, 87% seen once. This chain links TRBV2 with TRBJ2-2; the D gene is possibly TRBD1 (5 bases). Here the sequenced sample was peripheral blood, taken in a trial of Ad26.COV2.S vaccine versus placebo. The source of this sequence is a person between 18 and 60 years old who received the Ad26.COV2.S COVID-19 vaccine or a placebo. In DNA form, the CDR3 reads TGTGCCAGCAGGGACACTTTCGCGAACACCGGGGAGCTGTTTTTT. It codes for CASRDTFANTGELFF.